This T cell receptor (beta chain) was sequenced for a study of CD8+ T cells in alopecia areata. Regarding the study as a whole: It was lesional scalp, especially alopecia totalis/universalis, that showed higher clonality than normal scalp.

Turning to this clone: The antigen is not known.

The CDR3 covers 11 residues. Trimming left V 3 bases short and J 3 bases short, with 2 bases between. In germline, CDR1 is LNHNV, CDR2 YYDKDF (reference sequence). The sample's treatment: oral pan-JAK inhibitor, 5-10 mg twice daily. Investigators sorted PBMCs to obtain both CD4+ and CD8+ T cells. It was cDNA, reverse transcribed from extracted RNA, that served as the sequencing template. TCRdb keeps only in-frame clones here, not all; method: immunoSEQ multiplex PCR. The sample carries 150,000 to 250,000 clones, around 56% recorded once. This clonotype was sampled from a human donor with alopecia areata. Source: CD4+ T cells sorted from blood, taken at week 4, from a patient treated with tofacitinib. The chain has TRBV15 and TRBJ1-1; the D is unclear. The CDR3 here is CATSSDTEAFF. The CDR3 DNA reads TGTGCCACCAGCAGTGACACTGAAGCTTTCTTT.